These 15 T cell receptor beta chains originate from one sample sequenced in a study of blood T cell repertoires in COVID-19. TCRdb keeps only in-frame clones here, not all; method: immunoSEQ multiplex PCR. The sample consists of 80,000 to 100,000 clones, 81% of them appearing once. Input material: peripheral blood. Receptor source: a man aged 55-75 years with acute or convalescent COVID-19.

The genes are TRBV7-2 and TRBJ2-7; TRBD2 is a possible D gene (5 bases). CDR1 and CDR2 from the germline V gene are SGHTA and FQGNSA. This CDR3 is 15 amino acids long. Trimming removed 1 base at V and 1 base at J, with 11 bases between. The CDR3 here is CASSLVRTLSYEQYF. The CDR3 coding sequence is TGTGCCAGCAGCTTAGTGAGGACTTTATCCTACGAGCAGTACTTC.

The chain couples TRBV6-2 or TRBV6-3 to TRBJ2-5, with D possibly being TRBD1 (6 bases). Germline CDR1 MNHEY, CDR2 SVGEGT. The CDR3 spans 15 residues. Trimming removed 2 bases from V and 4 bases from J, with 14 bases in between. CDR3: CASSYHQQGRETQYF. The DNA for the CDR3 is TGTGCCAGCAGTTACCACCAACAGGGCAGAGAGACCCAGTACTTC.

This clone was picked up a small number of times. The chain couples TRBV7-2 to TRBJ2-7; maybe TRBD1 (5 bases). Trimming cost V 6 bases and J 2 bases, with 17 bases left between them. Germline loops: CDR1 SGHTA, CDR2 FQGNSA. This CDR3 contains 15 residues. CDR3 nucleotides: TGTGCCAGCAGGGGTCCGCCAAGGGGCGCCTACGAGCAGTACTTC. This sequence encodes CASRGPPRGAYEQYF.

This sequence joins TRBV7-8 and TRBJ2-7; 7 bases agree with TRBD1. With V trimmed by 2 bases and J by 3 bases, 4 bases remained unmatched. The CDR3 runs 14 residues. Looked up from germline, CDR1 is SGHVS and CDR2 is FQNEAQ. CDR3 DNA: TGTGCCAGCAGCTTAAGGGACAGCATCTACGAGCAGTACTTC. Translated, it gives CASSLRDSIYEQYF.

The chain couples TRBV6-2 or TRBV6-3 to TRBJ1-5; possibly TRBD1 for D (6 bases). Trimming removed 7 bases at V and 7 bases at J, with 23 bases between. Germline V gene data show CDR1 as MNHEY and CDR2 as SVGEGT. The CDR3 is 16 amino acids. This CDR3 is CASTPRGRGEGQPQHF. As DNA, the CDR3 is TGTGCCAGCACCCCCAGGGGCAGGGGAGAAGGCCAGCCCCAGCATTTT.

This chain joins TRBV6-5 and TRBJ2-7, with 8 nucleotides matching TRBD2. CDR3 size: 12 residues. The V gene end was trimmed by 8 bases and the J gene end by 5 bases; junction bases not matched to a gene: 5. Germline V lookup: CDR1 MNHEY, CDR2 SVGAGI. This CDR3 reads CASWTSRHEQYF. The CDR3 bases are TGTGCCAGCTGGACTAGCCGCCACGAGCAGTACTTC.

The chain combines TRBV11-2 with TRBJ2-5, with 8 bases aligning to TRBD1. Germline-derived CDR1 and CDR2 are SGHAT and FQNNGV. The CDR3 extends over 14 amino acids. With 1 base clipped from V and 5 bases from J, the junction kept 3 bases outside the gene matches. The DNA of the CDR3 is TGTGCCAGCAGCTTAGGGACAGGGCGGGAGACCCAGTACTTC. Translated, it gives CASSLGTGRETQYF.

The CDR3 DNA is TGTGCCAGCAGTTGGGGGACAGTATTAGCCAAAAACATTCAGTACTTC. The encoded protein is CASSWGTVLAKNIQYF. The chain uses TRBV6-2 or TRBV6-3 and TRBJ2-4, with TRBD1 identical over 7 bases. Germline assignment: CDR1 MNHEY and CDR2 SVGEGT. V shed 4 bases and J 0 bases; nucleotides not matched to a gene: 6. This CDR3 has 16 residues.

The chain couples TRBV5-1 to TRBJ2-3; 8 bases are a match to TRBD2. CDR3 size: 16 residues. Losses at the gene ends were 1 base for V and 3 bases for J; bases not matched to a gene: 7. CDR1 and CDR2 from the germline V gene are SGHRS and YFSETQ. CDR3 in DNA: TGCGCCAGCAGCTTGATAACTAGCGGAGTTACAGATACGCAGTATTTT. This sequence encodes CASSLITSGVTDTQYF. Using reference TRBV5-1 and TRBJ2-3 for the parts outside the CDR3, the full variable domain is KAGVTQTPRYLIKTRGQQVTLSCSPISGHRSVSWYQQTPGQGLQFLFEYFSETQRNKGNFPGRFSGRQFSNSRSEMNVSTLELGDSALYLCASSLITSGVTDTQYFGPGTRLTVL.

V gene TRBV19 combines with J gene TRBJ1-2; D is perhaps TRBD1 (6 bases). Trimming took 7 bases from V and 3 from J, leaving 15 bases between them. Per the germline V gene, CDR1 is LNHDA and CDR2 is SQIVND (reference sequence). The CDR3 extends over 14 amino acids. CDR3 protein: CASTPGENYYGYTF. The CDR3 region has the DNA TGTGCCAGTACACCAGGGGAGAATTACTATGGCTACACCTTC.

As for this clone: Its ends do not fully match the called genes, so a read error is possible. This rearrangement joins TRBV7-2 to TRBJ1-5; D is ambiguous. The CDR3 has 16 amino acids. CDR1 and CDR2 from the germline V gene are SGHTA and FQGNSA. CDR3 residues: CASSLAAGYSNQPQHF. The CDR3 DNA is TGTGCCAGCAGCCTAGCCGCGGGTTATAGCAATCAGCCCCAGCATTTT. The full variable domain, in which reference TRBV7-2 and TRBJ1-5 provide the parts outside the CDR3, is GAGVSQSPSNKVTEKGKDVELRCDPISGHTALYWYRQSLGQGLEFLIYFQGNSAPDKSGLPSDRFSAERTGGSVSTLTIQRTQQEDSAVYLCASSLAAGYSNQPQHFGDGTRLSIL.

V usage is TRBV3-1 (or the pseudogene TRBV3-2) and J usage is TRBJ2-6; no clear D gene. V gave up 3 bases and J gave up 0 bases, with 9 bases separating them. CDR1 is LGHDT and CDR2 is YNNKEL in the germline V gene (reference sequence). The CDR3 has 16 residues. CDR3 sequence (DNA): TGTGCCAGCAGCCACACACCGAACTCTGGGGCCAACGTCCTGACTTTC. It is translated as CASSHTPNSGANVLTF.

This clone is a singleton in its sample. The chain has TRBV5-4 and TRBJ2-2, with a possible D match to TRBD2 (6 bases). This CDR3 is 15 amino acids long. Between the trimmed V and J ends, which lost 0 bases and 7 bases, there was a span of 13 bases. CDR1 and CDR2 (germline): SGHNT, YYREEE (reference sequence). CDR3 DNA sequence: TGTGCCAGCAGCTTGGGAGGCCAGACTAGCGGGGAGCTGTTTTTT. This sequence encodes CASSLGGQTSGELFF.

The rearrangement links TRBV6-5 to TRBJ2-1; 8 positions match TRBD2. V dropped 4 bases and J dropped 7; count of bases not matched to a gene: 9. CDR3 size: 15 residues. Per germline, CDR1 MNHEY and CDR2 SVGAGI. CDR3 in amino acids: CASSLGTRVLNEQFF. The CDR3 DNA is TGTGCCAGCAGTTTGGGGACTAGGGTTTTGAATGAGCAGTTCTTC.

The chain is built from TRBV28 and TRBJ2-7; 8 bases fit TRBD1. V lost 2 bases and J lost 3; bases outside the gene matches: 9. This CDR3 has 16 residues. In germline, CDR1 is MDHEN, CDR2 SYDVKM. CDR3 in DNA: TGTGCCAGCAGTTTACAACGGACAGGGATCGGCTACGAGCAGTACTTC. Protein product: CASSLQRTGIGYEQYF. The complete variable domain, with remaining parts taken from reference TRBV28 and TRBJ2-7, reads DVKVTQSSRYLVKRTGEKVFLECVQDMDHENMFWYRQDPGLGLRLIYFSYDVKMKEKGDIPEGYSVSREKKERFSLILESASTNQTSMYLCASSLQRTGIGYEQYFGPGTRLTVT.